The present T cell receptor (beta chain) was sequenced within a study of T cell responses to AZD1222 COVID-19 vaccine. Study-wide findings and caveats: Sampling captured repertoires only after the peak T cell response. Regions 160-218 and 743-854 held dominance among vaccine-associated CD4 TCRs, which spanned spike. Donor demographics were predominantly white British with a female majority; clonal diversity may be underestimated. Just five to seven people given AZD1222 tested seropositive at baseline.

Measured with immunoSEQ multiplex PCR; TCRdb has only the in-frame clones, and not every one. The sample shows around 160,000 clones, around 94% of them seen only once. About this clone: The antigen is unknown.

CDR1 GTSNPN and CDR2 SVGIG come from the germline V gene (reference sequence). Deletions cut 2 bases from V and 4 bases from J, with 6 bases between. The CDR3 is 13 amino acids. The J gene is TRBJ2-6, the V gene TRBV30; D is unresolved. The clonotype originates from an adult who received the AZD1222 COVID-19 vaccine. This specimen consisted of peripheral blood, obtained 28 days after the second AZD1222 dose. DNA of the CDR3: TGTGCCTGGAGTTTAACAGGGGCCAACGTCCTGACTTTC. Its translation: CAWSLTGANVLTF.